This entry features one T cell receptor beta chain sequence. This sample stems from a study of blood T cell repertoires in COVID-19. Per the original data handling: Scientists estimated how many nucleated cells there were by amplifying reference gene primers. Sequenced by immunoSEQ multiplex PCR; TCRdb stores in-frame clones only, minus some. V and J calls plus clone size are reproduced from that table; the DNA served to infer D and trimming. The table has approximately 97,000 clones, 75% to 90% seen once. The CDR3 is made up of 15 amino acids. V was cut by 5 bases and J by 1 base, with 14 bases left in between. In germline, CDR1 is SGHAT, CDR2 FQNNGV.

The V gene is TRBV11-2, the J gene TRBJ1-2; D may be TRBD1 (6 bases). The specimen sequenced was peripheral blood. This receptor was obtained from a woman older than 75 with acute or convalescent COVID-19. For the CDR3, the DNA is TGTGCCAGCAGCCTGGACAGCATACTTAACTATGGCTACACCTTC. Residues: CASSLDSILNYGYTF.